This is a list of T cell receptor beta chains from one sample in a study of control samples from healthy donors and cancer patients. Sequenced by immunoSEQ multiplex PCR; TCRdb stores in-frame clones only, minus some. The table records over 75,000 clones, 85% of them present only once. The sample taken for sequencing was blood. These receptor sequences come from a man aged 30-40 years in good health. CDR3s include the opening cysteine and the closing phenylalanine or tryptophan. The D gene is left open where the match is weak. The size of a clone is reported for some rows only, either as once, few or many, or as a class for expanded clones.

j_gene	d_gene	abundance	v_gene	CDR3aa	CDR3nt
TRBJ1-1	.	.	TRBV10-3	CAIRDGNTEAFF	TGTGCCATCAGGGACGGAAACACTGAAGCTTTCTTT
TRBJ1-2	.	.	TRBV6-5	CASSSGSGYGYTF	TGTGCCAGCAGTTCGGGTAGTGGCTATGGCTACACCTTC
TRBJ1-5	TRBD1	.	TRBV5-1	CASSLEGAVNQPQHF	TGCGCCAGCAGCTTGGAGGGGGCGGTGAATCAGCCCCAGCATTTT
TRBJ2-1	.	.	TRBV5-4	CASSLGRSPSYNEQFF	TGTGCCAGCAGCTTGGGGCGTTCACCTTCCTACAATGAGCAGTTCTTC
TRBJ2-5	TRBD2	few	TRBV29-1	CSVPLAGLGETQYF	TGCAGCGTCCCGCTAGCGGGGCTCGGGGAGACCCAGTACTTC
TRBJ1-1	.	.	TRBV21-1	CASSKVATLFMNTEAFF	TGTGCCAGCAGCAAAGTGGCGACACTGTTCATGAACACTGAAGCTTTCTTT
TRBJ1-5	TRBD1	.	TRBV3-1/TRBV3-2	CASSSTGDNQPQHF	TGTGCCAGCAGCTCGACAGGGGATAATCAGCCCCAGCATTTT
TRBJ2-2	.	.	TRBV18	CASSPSDGGELFF	TGTGCCAGCTCACCAAGTGACGGCGGGGAGCTGTTTTTT
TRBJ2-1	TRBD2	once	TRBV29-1	CSVASGGLHNEQFF	TGCAGCGTTGCCAGCGGGGGCCTTCACAATGAGCAGTTCTTC
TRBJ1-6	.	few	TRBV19	CASSIDGDSPLHF	TGTGCCAGTAGTATAGACGGGGATTCACCCCTCCACTTT
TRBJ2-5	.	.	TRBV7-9	CASSFGETQYF	TGTGCCAGCAGCTTCGGAGAGACCCAGTACTTC
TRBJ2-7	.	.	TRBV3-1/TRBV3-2	CASSRGYEQYF	TGTGCCAGCAGCCGGGGCTACGAGCAGTACTTC
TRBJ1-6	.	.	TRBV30	CAWSMMGISGSPLHF	TGTGCCTGGAGTATGATGGGGATCTCCGGTTCACCCCTCCACTTT
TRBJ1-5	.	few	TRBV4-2	CASSQDFSGNQPQHF	TGTGCCAGCAGCCAAGATTTCTCGGGCAATCAGCCCCAGCATTTT
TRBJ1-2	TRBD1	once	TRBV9	CASSVVRPGQVMHGYTF	TGTGCCAGCAGCGTAGTGCGGCCGGGACAGGTGATGCATGGCTACACCTTC